A single sample is the source of the 32 T cell receptor beta chains below, sequenced in a study of response to subunit inactivated influenza vaccine. TCRdb re-analysed the RT-PCR reads in MiXCR, keeping a single row per CDR3 protein. The data contain 450,000 to 600,000 distinct CDR3 sequences, 7.6% of them singletons. The material was PBMCs from blood, obtained less than 30 months after vaccination. These receptors were taken from a man aged 50 to 69 who received an inactivated influenza vaccine.

This clonotype was recorded at least ten times. V is TRBV12-3 or TRBV12-4 and J is TRBJ2-1, with D possibly matching TRBD1 (5 bases). Trimming removed 3 bases from V and 9 bases from J, with 12 bases in between. The CDR3 loop spans 13 amino acids. The DNA of the CDR3 is TGTGCCAGCAGTTTTAGTGGGGCGAGTGAGCAGTTCTTC. The encoded protein is CASSFSGASEQFF.

The V and J genes are TRBV28 and TRBJ2-7; D call uncertain. The V end was cut by 11 bases, the J end by 2 bases, with 19 bases between. Germline V gives CDR1 MDHEN, CDR2 SYDVKM. This CDR3 has 14 amino acids. CDR3 sequence: CASLRAGQTYEQYF. The CDR3 bases are TGTGCCTCTCTCCGGGCAGGCCAAACCTACGAGCAGTACTTC.

The V gene is TRBV4-1, the J gene TRBJ2-7, with 8 bases that match TRBD2. V dropped 4 bases and J dropped 4; count of bases not matched to a gene: 6. Germline-derived CDR1 and CDR2 are MGHRA and YSYEKL. The CDR3 spans 14 residues. CDR3 nucleotides: TGCGCCAGCAGCCCCGGGACTAGAGGGTACGAGCAGTACTTC. Protein sequence: CASSPGTRGYEQYF.

This clonotype was recorded many times. J is TRBJ1-5 and V is TRBV14; D is possibly TRBD1 (5 bases). The CDR3 extends over 13 amino acids. V shed 4 bases and J shed 4 bases, with 8 bases lying between them. CDR1 is SGHDN, CDR2 FVKESK, per germline. This CDR3 reads CASSLGPNQPQHF. In DNA, the CDR3 is TGTGCCAGCAGCCTGGGACCAAATCAGCCCCAGCATTTT.

This clonotype was seen many times. The chain joins TRBV20-1 to TRBJ2-7; the match to TRBD1 covers 9 bases. J lost 2 bases, V lost 3 bases, and 5 bases had no gene match. The germline CDR1 and CDR2 sequences are DFQATT and SNEGSKA (reference sequence). The CDR3 contains 14 residues. The chain's CDR3 is CSARGQGNPYEQYF. The CDR3 DNA follows: TGCAGTGCTAGGGGACAGGGAAACCCCTACGAGCAGTACTTC.

The rearrangement uses TRBV20-1 and TRBJ2-1, with 13 bases fitting TRBD2. Germline CDR1 DFQATT, CDR2 SNEGSKA (reference sequence). The CDR3 totals 15 residues. The CDR3 sequence: CRARTSGSKRNEQFF. CDR3 DNA: TGCAGAGCCAGGACTAGCGGGAGCAAAAGGAATGAGCAGTTCTTC.

This clonotype was counted a few times. The chain links TRBV6-2 or TRBV6-3 to TRBJ2-3; D is perhaps TRBD1 or TRBD2 (5 bases each). This CDR3 has 15 residues. V lost 5 bases, J lost 3 bases, and 15 bases lay in between. The germline gives CDR1 MNHEY, CDR2 SVGEGT. CDR3 residues: CASSAQGEGTDTQYF. As DNA, the CDR3 is TGTGCCAGCAGTGCGCAGGGAGAAGGAACAGATACGCAGTATTTT.

The chain joins TRBV18 to TRBJ2-2; D gene ambiguous. Trimming took off 5 bases at V and 1 base at J, with 8 bases between the two ends. Germline V gives CDR1 KGHSH, CDR2 LQKENI. This CDR3 spans 14 amino acids. In DNA, the CDR3 is TGTGCCAGCTCAGCCAAGATGAACACCGGGGAGCTGTTTTTT. Translation: CASSAKMNTGELFF.

This sequence joins TRBV20-1 and TRBJ1-3, with D possibly TRBD1 on 6 matching bases. Germline V CDR1 and CDR2: DFQATT, SNEGSKA (reference sequence). This CDR3 contains 16 residues. The V end lost 0 bases, the J end lost 0 bases, and 12 bases lay between the germline ends. The CDR3 loop reads CSARDLDRSSGNTIYF. The CDR3, as DNA: TGCAGTGCTAGAGATTTGGACAGAAGCTCTGGAAACACCATATATTTT.

This clonotype was seen more than once but under ten times. The chain links TRBV5-5 to TRBJ2-7; D is unclear. Germline V lookup: CDR1 SGHKS, CDR2 YYEKEE (reference sequence). The CDR3 contains 14 residues. V was shortened by 3 bases and J by 3 bases, with 13 bases between the two germline ends. DNA for the CDR3: TGTGCCAGCAGCTATCGATACGACGGCTACGAGCAGTACTTC. Its translation: CASSYRYDGYEQYF.

This clonotype was detected ten times or more. The chain has TRBV20-1 and TRBJ2-1; 7 positions match TRBD2. The ends lost 8 bases at V and 5 bases at J; junction bases unmatched: 3. CDR3 length: 11 residues. Germline CDR1 DFQATT, CDR2 SNEGSKA (reference sequence). For the CDR3, the DNA is TGCAGTAGCGGGACTCACAATGAGCAGTTCTTC. Translation gives CSSGTHNEQFF.

The rearrangement joins TRBV15 to TRBJ2-1; D gene unclear. Germline V gene lookup returns CDR1 LNHNV and CDR2 YYDKDF (reference sequence). The V gene lost 2 bases and the J gene lost 4 bases, with 9 bases spanning the gap. This CDR3 region has 14 residues. As DNA, the CDR3 is TGTGCCACCAGCAGACCGGGCCCTTACAATGAGCAGTTCTTC. It yields the protein CATSRPGPYNEQFF.

This clonotype came up many times. V gene TRBV6-1 combines with J gene TRBJ2-4; 10 bases are shared with TRBD1. The CDR3 is made up of 13 amino acids. Trimming cost V 6 bases and J 8 bases; bases outside gene matches: 4. Germline CDR1 and CDR2: MNHNS and SASEGT. In nucleotides, the CDR3 is TGTGCCAGCAGCTTGGGACAGGGGTACATTCAGTACTTC. Protein sequence: CASSLGQGYIQYF.

This clonotype has more than one count but fewer than ten. V gene TRBV10-3 combines with J gene TRBJ2-1; 9 bases fit TRBD2. Trimming removed 7 bases from V and 2 bases from J; junction bases left unmatched: 9. CDR3 length: 16 amino acids. CDR1 and CDR2 from the germline V gene are ENHRY and SYGVKD. This chain's CDR3 is CAIKAASGTPYNEQFF. CDR3 nucleotides: TGTGCCATCAAGGCGGCTAGCGGGACCCCCTACAATGAGCAGTTCTTC.

The table lists this clonotype with a count of one. V is TRBV4-3 and J is TRBJ1-2; tentative D call: TRBD1 (6 bases). Deletions cut 4 bases from V and 3 bases from J, with 21 bases between. Germline CDR1 is LGHNA and CDR2 is YSLEER. The CDR3 is 17 amino acids. DNA for the CDR3: TGCGCCAGCAGCCTTATTTCAGGGGCCGGGGCTTACTATGGCTACACCTTC. Its translation: CASSLISGAGAYYGYTF.

This clonotype was seen many times. This chain uses TRBV5-1 with TRBJ2-1, with 10 bases fitting TRBD2. CDR1 and CDR2 from the germline V gene are SGHRS and YFSETQ. This CDR3 comprises 16 residues. Trimming cost V 0 bases and J 6 bases; bases outside gene matches: 6. The DNA for the CDR3 is TGCGCCAGCAGCTTGGATGGGACTAGCGAAACCAATGAGCAGTTCTTC. Protein: CASSLDGTSETNEQFF.

At least ten counts were recorded for this clonotype. The chain is built from TRBV11-2 and TRBJ2-7; 7 nucleotides match TRBD2. V lost 1 base, J lost 2 bases, and 17 bases stayed unmatched. CDR1 SGHAT and CDR2 FQNNGV come from the germline V gene. The CDR3 extends over 19 amino acids. The CDR3 is CASSLGGGLWGGGTYEQYF. In nucleotides, the CDR3 is TGTGCCAGCAGCTTAGGGGGAGGGTTGTGGGGAGGTGGAACCTACGAGCAGTACTTC.

This sequence joins TRBV5-1 and TRBJ2-1; 12 positions match TRBD2. This CDR3 has 14 residues. J gave up 3 bases and V 7 bases, and 2 bases lay outside the gene matches. Germline CDR1 reads SGHRS; CDR2 reads YFSETQ. The DNA for the CDR3 is TGCGCCAGCCAGGGACTAGCGGGCTACAATGAGCAGTTCTTC. It encodes CASQGLAGYNEQFF.

The chain uses TRBV28 and TRBJ2-3; TRBD2 agrees at 9 bases. The V segment lost 1 base and the J segment 5 bases; nucleotides outside the gene matches: 16. This CDR3 has 19 amino acids. The germline V gene encodes CDR1 MDHEN and CDR2 SYDVKM. CDR3 sequence (DNA): TGTGCCAGCAGTTTATCGTCTTATCTGCGGCGGGAGGGCCAAGATACGCAGTATTTT. This translates into CASSLSSYLRREGQDTQYF.

This clonotype occurred a few times. The chain carries TRBV5-1 and TRBJ1-1; possibly TRBD1 for D (5 bases). The CDR3 is made up of 15 amino acids. The V end lost 0 bases, the J end lost 4 bases, and 13 bases lay between the germline ends. The germline V gene encodes CDR1 SGHRS and CDR2 YFSETQ. Here the CDR3 DNA reads TGCGCCAGCAGCTTGGAGATAGCAGGGACCACTGAAGCTTTCTTT. This sequence encodes CASSLEIAGTTEAFF.

This clonotype was observed a few times. The CDR3 nucleotides read TGTGCCAGCAGTTTCCTACCCCCAGGCTCGGGGGGCGAGCAGTACTTC. The encoded protein is CASSFLPPGSGGEQYF. The chain links TRBV28 to TRBJ2-7; 7 nucleotides match TRBD2. The trim removed 3 bases at V and 6 bases at J, leaving 14 bases unmatched. Germline V CDR1 and CDR2: MDHEN, SYDVKM. CDR3 length: 16 amino acids. Full variable domain (remainder filled in from reference TRBV28 and TRBJ2-7): DVKVTQSSRYLVKRTGEKVFLECVQDMDHENMFWYRQDPGLGLRLIYFSYDVKMKEKGDIPEGYSVSREKKERFSLILESASTNQTSMYLCASSFLPPGSGGEQYFGPGTRLTVT.

This clonotype was observed a few times. The rearrangement links TRBV27 to TRBJ2-5, with 8 bases fitting TRBD1. Trimming at V came to 4 bases and at J to 5 bases, leaving 9 bases not matched to a gene. The CDR3 spans 15 residues. The germline gives CDR1 MNHEY, CDR2 SMNVEV (reference sequence). The CDR3 region has the DNA TGTGCCAGCAGTTCTCCAGGGGGCTTCAGGGAGACCCAGTACTTC. As protein: CASSSPGGFRETQYF.

This clonotype was counted between two and nine times. The chain recombines TRBV20-1 with TRBJ2-2; D not resolved. The CDR3 runs 13 residues. Germline V CDR1 and CDR2: DFQATT, SNEGSKA (reference sequence). The V end lost 0 bases, the J end lost 3 bases, and 5 bases lay between the germline ends. This CDR3 reads CSARDSDTGELFF. The CDR3 region has the DNA TGCAGTGCTAGAGACTCGGACACCGGGGAGCTGTTTTTT.

This chain joins TRBV20-1 and TRBJ1-5; D perhaps matches TRBD1 (5 bases). The V gene's germline CDR1 is DFQATT and CDR2 SNEGSKA (reference sequence). The CDR3 is made up of 13 amino acids. V lost 6 bases and J lost 7, with 16 bases in between. CDR3 sequence: CSAETGRRQPQHF. CDR3 bases: TGCAGTGCGGAAACAGGCAGGCGGCAGCCCCAGCATTTT.

This clonotype turned up a few times. The chain joins TRBV15 to TRBJ2-6; unclear D gene. This CDR3 has 15 residues. Trimming removed 2 bases from V and 2 bases from J, with 7 bases in between. Per germline, CDR1 LNHNV and CDR2 YYDKDF (reference sequence). This chain's CDR3 is CATSRRSPGANVLTF. Here the CDR3 DNA reads TGTGCCACCAGCAGAAGATCCCCTGGGGCCAACGTCCTGACTTTC.

This sequence joins TRBV4-3 and TRBJ2-1; 9 bases are a match to TRBD1. Germline-derived CDR1 and CDR2 are LGHNA and YSLEER. CDR3 size: 15 residues. V lost 4 bases and J lost 4; bases outside the gene matches: 5. The CDR3 nucleotides are TGCGCCAGCAGCCGGTCGGGACAGGGTTACAATGAGCAGTTCTTC. Protein product: CASSRSGQGYNEQFF.

This clonotype was found a few times. The chain links TRBV4-3 to TRBJ2-2, with D possibly being TRBD2 (5 bases). The ends were cut back, 0 bases at V and 9 bases at J, with 14 bases in the middle. The CDR3 contains 15 residues. CDR1 LGHNA and CDR2 YSLEER come from the germline V gene. The CDR3 sequence is CASSQEVVGGRELFF. For the CDR3, the DNA is TGCGCCAGCAGCCAAGAAGTCGTCGGAGGAAGGGAGCTGTTTTTT.

This clonotype occurred a few times. The chain combines TRBV11-1 with TRBJ2-7; a weak D match, TRBD1 (7 bases). Germline CDR1 and CDR2: SGHAT and FQDESV (reference sequence). The CDR3 contains 16 residues. Between the trimmed V and J ends, which lost 3 bases and 1 base, there was a span of 16 bases. CDR3 region: CASSLRRGQTSYEQYF. The CDR3 DNA follows: TGTGCCAGCAGCTTGAGGCGGGGACAGACTTCCTACGAGCAGTACTTC.

The CDR3 loop reads CASSPRQVTNEKLFF. The CDR3 DNA follows: TGTGCCAGCAGCCCTCGACAGGTTACTAATGAAAAACTGTTTTTT. The genes are TRBV4-2 and TRBJ1-4, with D perhaps matching TRBD1 (6 bases). Trimming stripped 4 bases from V and 2 bases from J, with 11 bases between. The CDR3 is made up of 15 amino acids. Germline CDR1 LGHNA, CDR2 YNFKEQ.

Only a few counts were recorded for this clonotype. The genes are TRBV3-1 and TRBJ2-5; 9 bases map to TRBD2. CDR3 length: 17 residues. The V gene end was trimmed by 8 bases and the J gene end by 3 bases; junction bases not matched to a gene: 16. In germline, CDR1 is LGHDT, CDR2 YNNKEL (reference sequence). CDR3 residues: CASGKPRLLAGKETQYF. In DNA, the CDR3 is TGTGCCAGCGGCAAACCTCGTTTGCTAGCGGGGAAAGAGACCCAGTACTTC.

The chain joins TRBV12-3 or TRBV12-4 to TRBJ2-1; D may be TRBD1 (6 bases). CDR3 length equals 19 residues. The V gene lost 8 bases and the J gene lost 0 bases, with 26 bases spanning the gap. CDR3 sequence: CASCSRTVEGLSSYNEQFF. As DNA, the CDR3 is TGTGCCAGCTGTTCTCGGACAGTCGAAGGTCTGAGCTCCTACAATGAGCAGTTCTTC.

This rearrangement joins TRBV6-2 or TRBV6-3 to TRBJ2-1; 8 nucleotides line up with TRBD1. The CDR3 contains 15 residues. The germline gives CDR1 MNHEY, CDR2 SVGEGT. V lost 5 bases to trimming and J lost 1 base; unmatched junction nucleotides: 4. The CDR3: CASSNQGASYNEQFF. In DNA, the CDR3 is TGTGCCAGCAGTAACCAGGGGGCTTCCTACAATGAGCAGTTCTTC.